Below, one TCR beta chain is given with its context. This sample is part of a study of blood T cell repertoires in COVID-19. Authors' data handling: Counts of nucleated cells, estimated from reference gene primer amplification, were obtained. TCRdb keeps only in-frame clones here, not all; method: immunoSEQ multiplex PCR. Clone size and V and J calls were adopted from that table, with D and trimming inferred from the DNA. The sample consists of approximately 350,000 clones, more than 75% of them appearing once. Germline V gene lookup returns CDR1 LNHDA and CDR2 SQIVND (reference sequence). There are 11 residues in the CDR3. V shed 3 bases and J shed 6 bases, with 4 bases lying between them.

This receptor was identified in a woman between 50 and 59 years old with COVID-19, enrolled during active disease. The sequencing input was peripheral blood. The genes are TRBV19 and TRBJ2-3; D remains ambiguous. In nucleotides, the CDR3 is TGTGCCAGTAGTATTTCGGATACGCAGTATTTT. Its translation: CASSISDTQYF.